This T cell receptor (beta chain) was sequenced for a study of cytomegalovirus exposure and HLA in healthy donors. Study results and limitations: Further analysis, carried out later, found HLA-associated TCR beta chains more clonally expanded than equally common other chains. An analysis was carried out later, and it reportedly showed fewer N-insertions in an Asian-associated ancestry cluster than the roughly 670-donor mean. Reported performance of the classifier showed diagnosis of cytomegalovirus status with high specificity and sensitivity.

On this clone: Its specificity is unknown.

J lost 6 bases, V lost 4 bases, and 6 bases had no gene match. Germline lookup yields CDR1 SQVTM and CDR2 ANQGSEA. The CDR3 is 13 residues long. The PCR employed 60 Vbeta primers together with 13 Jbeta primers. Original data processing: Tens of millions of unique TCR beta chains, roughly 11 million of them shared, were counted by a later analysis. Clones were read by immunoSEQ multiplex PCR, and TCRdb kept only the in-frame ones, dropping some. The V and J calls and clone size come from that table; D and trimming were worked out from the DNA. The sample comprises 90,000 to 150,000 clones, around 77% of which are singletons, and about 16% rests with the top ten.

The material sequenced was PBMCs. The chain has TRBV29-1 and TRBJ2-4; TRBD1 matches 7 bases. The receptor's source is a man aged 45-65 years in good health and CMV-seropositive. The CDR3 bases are TGCAGCGTTGGGGCAGGGGGAGTAAACATTCAGTACTTC. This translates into CSVGAGGVNIQYF.